These T cell receptor beta chains were read from a single sample in a study of response to subunit inactivated influenza vaccine. TCRdb redid the calling of the RT-PCR reads with MiXCR, one entry per CDR3 protein. The repertoire holds a few hundred thousand distinct CDR3 sequences, with 12% as singletons. The sample here was non-naive T cells sorted from PBMCs, taken 14 to 15 days before vaccination. These receptors originate from a man between 50 and 59 years old who received an inactivated influenza vaccine. CDR3s include the opening cysteine and the closing phenylalanine or tryptophan. D genes are given only for firm matches. Rows give clone size only sometimes, using once, few, many, or a class for an expanded clone.

d_call j_call v_call clone_size cdr3_length cdr3_nt cdr3_aa
TRBD1 TRBJ2-1 TRBV20-1 . 15 TGCAGTGCCAAAGATGCGGACAGGGGCGATGTTGAGCAGTTCTTC CSAKDADRGDVEQFF
. TRBJ2-1 TRBV7-2 medium-sized 18 TGTGCCAGCAGCCCCTCGGGACGGCTGCTAAGCTCCTACAATGAGCAGTTCTTC CASSPSGRLLSSYNEQFF
. TRBJ2-3 TRBV2 few 15 TGTGCCAGCAGACAGGACAGGGCGGGAGGTGATACGCAGTATTTT CASRQDRAGGDTQYF
. TRBJ1-1 TRBV4-1 few 14 TGCGCCAGCAGCCAAGCCGGGCCCACGAGGGGGGCTTTCTTT CASSQAGPTRGAFF
TRBD2 TRBJ2-1 TRBV7-9 few 15 TGTGCCAGCAGCAGCCTAGCGGGGGGGCCCAATGAGCAGTTCTTC CASSSLAGGPNEQFF
TRBD2 TRBJ2-1 TRBV5-5 . 14 TGTGCCAGCAGCTTGGAGGGAGGGCGGGATGAGCAGTTCTTC CASSLEGGRDEQFF
TRBD2 TRBJ2-5 TRBV6-2/TRBV6-3 few 15 TGTGCCAGCAGTTCTTTGACTAGCGGGATAAAGACCCAGTACTTC CASSSLTSGIKTQYF
. TRBJ2-3 TRBV27 . 14 TGTGCCAGCAGTACATCACCCGGCCCAGATACGCAGTATTTT CASSTSPGPDTQYF
TRBD2 TRBJ2-1 TRBV10-3 few 15 TGTGCCATCAGCACGACTAGCGGGAGTCCCAATGAGCAGTTCTTC CAISTTSGSPNEQFF
. TRBJ2-6 TRBV28 . 16 TGTGCCAGCAGTTTAAGGGTTAGGACTGGGGCCAACGTCCTGACTTTC CASSLRVRTGANVLTF
. TRBJ2-3 TRBV7-3 . 14 TGTGCCAGCAAGGCCGGAGCTAGCACAGATACGCAGTATTTT CASKAGASTDTQYF
. TRBJ2-3 TRBV6-6 few 10 TGTGCCAGCGGGGTCCGCGGGCAGTATTTT CASGVRGQYF
. TRBJ2-3 TRBV29-1 few 13 TGCAGCGTTGAACCCGGCTTTTATGGGGTGCAGTATTTT CSVEPGFYGVQYF
. TRBJ1-6 TRBV28 . 18 TGTGCCAGCAGTTTACGTCTTATCCCCTATTTTTATAATTCACCCCTCCACTTT CASSLRLIPYFYNSPLHF
TRBD2 TRBJ2-5 TRBV7-3 . 18 TGTGCCAGCAGCTCAAACCCCAGGGGACTAGCGGGGGGAGAGACCCAGTACTTC CASSSNPRGLAGGETQYF
TRBD2 TRBJ2-5 TRBV29-1 few 15 TGCAGCGTTGATGGACAACGGGGGGATCAAGAGACCCAGTACTTC CSVDGQRGDQETQYF
TRBD2 TRBJ2-1 TRBV11-3 many 15 TGTGCCAGCAGCCTGCTAGCGGGGGGTCTCAATGAGCAGTTCTTC CASSLLAGGLNEQFF
. TRBJ1-6 TRBV6-5 few 15 TGTGCCAGCAGTTACTCAGGACAAACCTATTCACCCCTCCACTTT CASSYSGQTYSPLHF
TRBD1 TRBJ2-3 TRBV12-3/TRBV12-4 . 16 TGTGCCAGCAGTCCGGGACAGGGTCTTTCAGCAGATACGCAGTATTTT CASSPGQGLSADTQYF
TRBD2 TRBJ2-1 TRBV6-1 few 17 TGTGCCAGCAAAGGACTAGCGGGAGGGGGGTCCTACAATGAGCAGTTCTTC CASKGLAGGGSYNEQFF
. TRBJ1-4 TRBV2 many 14 TGTGCCAGCCAGATAGGAGGAGGAGGTGAAAAACTGTTTTTT CASQIGGGGEKLFF
. TRBJ2-5 TRBV4-1 . 13 TGCGCCAGCAGCCATAGGGAGCAAGAGACCCAGTACTTC CASSHREQETQYF
. TRBJ2-7 TRBV11-2 many 16 TGTGCCAGCAGCTTAGGGGGCCCAGCGGGTTTTTACGAGCAGTACTTC CASSLGGPAGFYEQYF
. TRBJ2-5 TRBV6-1 . 15 TGTGCCACCACACGGCAGGTTGGGGGGCGTGAGACCCAGTACTTC CATTRQVGGRETQYF
. TRBJ2-5 TRBV29-1 . 10 TGCAGCGTTGCGTTGGAGACCCAGTACTTC CSVALETQYF
. TRBJ2-1 TRBV7-2 many 16 TGTGCCAGCAGTTCAACGGGCCAGCGGATTTACAATGAGCAGTTCTTC CASSSTGQRIYNEQFF
TRBD1 TRBJ1-3 TRBV12-3/TRBV12-4 many 14 TGTGCCAGCAGTGACAGGGTTACTGGAAACACCATATATTTT CASSDRVTGNTIYF
. TRBJ2-1 TRBV12-3/TRBV12-4 many 13 TGTGCCAGCAGCTTACAGGGATTAGGTGAGCAGTTCTTC CASSLQGLGEQFF
TRBD2 TRBJ2-3 TRBV5-4 . 15 TGTGCCAGCAGCACAACAGCGGGGGTCCCGGATACGCAGTATTTT CASSTTAGVPDTQYF
TRBD2 TRBJ2-1 TRBV10-2 many 17 TGCGCCAGCAGTGATTGGGGGGGAGAGACCCTGTACAATGAGCAGTTCTTC CASSDWGGETLYNEQFF
. TRBJ1-5 TRBV20-1 . 14 TGCAGTGCTAAAGTCCTGGGCGGAGGTAGGCCCCAGCATTTT CSAKVLGGGRPQHF
TRBD1 TRBJ1-3 TRBV20-1 once 13 TGCAGTGCAGAGGACAGGGCGGGAAACACCATATATTTT CSAEDRAGNTIYF
TRBD1 TRBJ1-1 TRBV5-1 . 15 TGCGCCAGCAGCTGGGGGGGTGACAGGGACCCTGAAGCTTTCTTT CASSWGGDRDPEAFF
TRBD2 TRBJ2-3 TRBV4-3 . 16 TGCGCCAGCAGCCAAGATAGCGGGAGGGCCTTAGATACGCAGTATTTT CASSQDSGRALDTQYF
. TRBJ1-5 TRBV6-5 . 16 TGTGCCAGCAGTTATGCCCCCCCGGGAAGCAATCAGCCCCAGCATTTT CASSYAPPGSNQPQHF
. TRBJ2-3 TRBV11-1 few 18 TGTGCCAGCAGCTTACGGCAGGGCCCCCCCTCACGCACAGATACGCAGTATTTT CASSLRQGPPSRTDTQYF
. TRBJ1-5 TRBV24-1 many 18 TGTGCCACCAGGGAGGTTATTTCTGCTACGGAAAGCAATCAGCCCCAGCATTTT CATREVISATESNQPQHF
. TRBJ2-1 TRBV5-1 many 16 TGCGCCAGCAGCTTGGTGCCGGGAGTCTCCTACAATGAGCAGTTCTTC CASSLVPGVSYNEQFF
. TRBJ2-1 TRBV6-2/TRBV6-3 many 16 TGTGCCAGCAGTTACCCAATAGACTTAGCGGTAGATGAGCAGTTCTTC CASSYPIDLAVDEQFF
TRBD2 TRBJ2-1 TRBV20-1 . 15 TGCAGTGCTAGCCGGCTAGCGGGACCCTACAATGAGCAGTTCTTC CSASRLAGPYNEQFF
TRBD1 TRBJ2-1 TRBV6-1 many 14 TGTGCCAGCAGTCGGACAGGGGGCGGTTCTTTGCAGTTCTTC CASSRTGGGSLQFF
. TRBJ2-3 TRBV6-2/TRBV6-3 few 15 TGTGCCAGCAGTACCCGGGGTGGGAGCACAGATACGCAGTATTTT CASSTRGGSTDTQYF
TRBD2 TRBJ2-7 TRBV7-8 . 15 TGTGCCAGCAGCTCCCTTGTAAGCGGGGGTAACGAGCAGTACTTC CASSSLVSGGNEQYF
. TRBJ1-2 TRBV4-2 . 17 TGTGCCAGCAGCCCCTCGGTGGCAGGCGAGGTAAACTATGGCTACACCTTC CASSPSVAGEVNYGYTF
. TRBJ2-3 TRBV4-3 . 15 TGCGCCAGCAGCACCCTAACCGGGGGCACAGATACGCAGTATTTT CASSTLTGGTDTQYF
. TRBJ1-1 TRBV6-5 . 15 TGTGCCAGCAGTTCCCCTCGACCCGGGGCCACTGAAGCTTTCTTT CASSSPRPGATEAFF
. TRBJ2-5 TRBV15 few 13 TGTGCCACCATGTTGGGCTACCAAGAGACCCAGTACTTC CATMLGYQETQYF
. TRBJ1-1 TRBV4-3 few 15 TGCGCCAGCAGCCAAGACGGAACAGGGTTTGGTGAAGCTTTCTTT CASSQDGTGFGEAFF
TRBD2 TRBJ2-3 TRBV12-3/TRBV12-4 many 18 TGTGCCAGCAGTTTAGCCTCGGCTAGCGGGGGCAGCACAGATACGCAGTATTTT CASSLASASGGSTDTQYF
TRBD2 TRBJ2-1 TRBV5-4 . 14 TGTGCCAGCAGCTTGGCCAGCGGGAGAGGTGAGCAGTTCTTC CASSLASGRGEQFF
. TRBJ2-1 TRBV12-3/TRBV12-4 . 15 TGTGCCAGCACCCAACTATCGGGACTTTCAAATGAGCAGTTCTTC CASTQLSGLSNEQFF
. TRBJ2-7 TRBV16 . 12 TGTGCCAGCAGCCCCCCCAAGGGGGAGCAGTACTTC CASSPPKGEQYF